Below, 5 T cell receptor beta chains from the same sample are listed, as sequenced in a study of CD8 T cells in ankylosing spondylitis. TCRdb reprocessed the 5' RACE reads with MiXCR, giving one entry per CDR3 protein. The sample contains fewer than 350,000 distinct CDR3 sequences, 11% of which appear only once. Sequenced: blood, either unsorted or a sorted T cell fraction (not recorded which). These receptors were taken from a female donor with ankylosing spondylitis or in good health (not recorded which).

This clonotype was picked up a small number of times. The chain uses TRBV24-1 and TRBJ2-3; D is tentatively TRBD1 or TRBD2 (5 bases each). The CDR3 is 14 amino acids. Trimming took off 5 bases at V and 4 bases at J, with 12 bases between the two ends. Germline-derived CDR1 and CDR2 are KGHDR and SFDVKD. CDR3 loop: CATSVPGTADTQYF. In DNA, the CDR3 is TGTGCCACCAGTGTTCCGGGGACGGCAGATACGCAGTATTTT.

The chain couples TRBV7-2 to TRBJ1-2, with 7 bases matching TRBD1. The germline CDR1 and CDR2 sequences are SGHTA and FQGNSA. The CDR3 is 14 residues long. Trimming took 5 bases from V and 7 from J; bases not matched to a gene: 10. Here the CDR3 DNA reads TGTGCCAGCAGCCCTACCCGCGGACAGGCTGGCTACACCTTC. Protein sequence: CASSPTRGQAGYTF.

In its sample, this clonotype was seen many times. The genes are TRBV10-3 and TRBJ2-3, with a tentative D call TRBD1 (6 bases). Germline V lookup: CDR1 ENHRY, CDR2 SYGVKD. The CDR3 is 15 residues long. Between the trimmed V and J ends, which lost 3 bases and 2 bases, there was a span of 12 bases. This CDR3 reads CAISDRTATTDTQYF. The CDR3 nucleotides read TGTGCCATCAGTGACCGGACAGCCACCACAGATACGCAGTATTTT.

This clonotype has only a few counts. CDR3 DNA: TGCGCCAGCAGCCCCGGACTAGCGGGGGGGAGCACAGATACGCAGTATTTT. Translation gives CASSPGLAGGSTDTQYF. J is TRBJ2-3 and V is TRBV5-1; 15 bases are shared with TRBD2. Per the germline V gene, CDR1 is SGHRS and CDR2 is YFSETQ. The V and J ends lost 4 bases and 0 bases, in that order; junction bases with no gene match: 3. The CDR3 is 17 amino acids. The entire variable domain, with the rest obtained from reference TRBV5-1 and TRBJ2-3, is as follows: KAGVTQTPRYLIKTRGQQVTLSCSPISGHRSVSWYQQTPGQGLQFLFEYFSETQRNKGNFPGRFSGRQFSNSRSEMNVSTLELGDSALYLCASSPGLAGGSTDTQYFGPGTRLTVL.

CDR3 nucleotide sequence: TGTGCCAGCGCGGGTAGCGGGAGTTGGAATGAGCAGTTCTTC. This sequence encodes CASAGSGSWNEQFF. The chain links TRBV7-2 to TRBJ2-1; 9 nucleotides align to TRBD2. CDR3 size: 14 residues. Germline CDR1 reads SGHTA; CDR2 reads FQGNSA. V lost 8 bases to trimming and J lost 7 bases; unmatched junction nucleotides: 9.